This is a list of T cell receptor beta chains from one sample in a study of OX40 agonist ivuxolimab in advanced cancers. Produced via immunoSEQ multiplex PCR; TCRdb's table is partial and in-frame only. The sample yields around 52,000 clones, 65% to 85% seen once. The specimen was CD4+ or CD8+ T cells sorted from blood, collected in a trial of the OX40 agonist ivuxolimab. Receptors were obtained from an adult with an advanced solid tumor such as melanoma, head and neck, liver or kidney cancer. The CDR3 runs from the conserved cysteine through the conserved F or W. D genes are given only for firm matches. A row's size may be missing; if present it is once, few, many or a size class.

abundance: -; j_gene: TRBJ2-7; d_gene: TRBD1; v_gene: TRBV6-1; CDR3nt: TGTGCCAGCAGTCCGAGGGACAGCGGCGCTCGCGAGCAGTACTTC; CDR3aa: CASSPRDSGAREQYF
abundance: -; j_gene: TRBJ2-7; d_gene: TRBD2; v_gene: TRBV5-1; CDR3nt: TGCGCCAGCAGCTTGGGGACTAGCGGGGCCTACGAGCAGTACTTC; CDR3aa: CASSLGTSGAYEQYF
abundance: -; j_gene: TRBJ1-1; d_gene: -; v_gene: TRBV19; CDR3nt: TGTGCCAGTAGTTGGAGGAACACTGAAGCTTTCTTT; CDR3aa: CASSWRNTEAFF
abundance: -; j_gene: TRBJ2-4; d_gene: -; v_gene: TRBV4-2; CDR3nt: TGTGCCAGCAGCCAAGACCATCGGGATCCGGGCGCCAAAAACATTCAGTACTTC; CDR3aa: CASSQDHRDPGAKNIQYF
abundance: -; j_gene: TRBJ2-3; d_gene: -; v_gene: TRBV6-1; CDR3nt: TGTGCCAGCAGTGACATGGGCAGGGGACCAGATACGCAGTATTTT; CDR3aa: CASSDMGRGPDTQYF
abundance: -; j_gene: TRBJ2-7; d_gene: -; v_gene: TRBV7-3; CDR3nt: TGTGCCAGCAGCGAACCGGACTCCTCTGGAGAGCAGTACTTC; CDR3aa: CASSEPDSSGEQYF
abundance: -; j_gene: TRBJ2-7; d_gene: -; v_gene: TRBV18; CDR3nt: TGTGCCAGCTCACCCACGGCCGGGAGCTCCTACGAGCAGTACTTC; CDR3aa: CASSPTAGSSYEQYF
abundance: -; j_gene: TRBJ1-1; d_gene: TRBD1; v_gene: TRBV29-1; CDR3nt: TGCAGCGTTGCACAGGGGGCGACTGAAGCTTTCTTT; CDR3aa: CSVAQGATEAFF
abundance: -; j_gene: TRBJ2-7; d_gene: -; v_gene: TRBV7-2; CDR3nt: TGTGCCAGCAGGGGAACAAACGAGCAGTACTTC; CDR3aa: CASRGTNEQYF
abundance: -; j_gene: TRBJ1-2; d_gene: -; v_gene: TRBV29-1; CDR3nt: TGCAGCGTCAGCTCAGGGATTGACGGCTACACCTTC; CDR3aa: CSVSSGIDGYTF
abundance: -; j_gene: TRBJ1-6; d_gene: -; v_gene: TRBV11-2; CDR3nt: TGTGCCAGCAGCTTCGGAGGGTGGAATTCACCCCTCCACTTT; CDR3aa: CASSFGGWNSPLHF
abundance: -; j_gene: TRBJ2-7; d_gene: TRBD1; v_gene: TRBV7-2; CDR3nt: TGTGCCAGCAGCTGGACAGGGGCCTACGAGCAGTACTTC; CDR3aa: CASSWTGAYEQYF
abundance: -; j_gene: TRBJ1-1; d_gene: TRBD1; v_gene: TRBV7-6; CDR3nt: TGTGCCAGCAGCTCACTAGCCGGGACCAGACAGGGGCGAGGAGCTTTCTTT; CDR3aa: CASSSLAGTRQGRGAFF
abundance: -; j_gene: TRBJ2-3; d_gene: -; v_gene: TRBV6-1; CDR3nt: TGTGCCAGCAGTGAATCAGGACAGCGAGGGTATTTT; CDR3aa: CASSESGQRGYF
abundance: -; j_gene: TRBJ1-1; d_gene: -; v_gene: TRBV21-1; CDR3nt: TGTGCCAGCAGCAACAGGGACACTGAAGCTTTCTTT; CDR3aa: CASSNRDTEAFF
abundance: -; j_gene: TRBJ2-1; d_gene: TRBD2; v_gene: TRBV10-3; CDR3nt: TGTGCCATCAGTACAGGACTAGCGGGCCCCTACAATGAGCAGTTCTTC; CDR3aa: CAISTGLAGPYNEQFF
abundance: -; j_gene: TRBJ1-2; d_gene: -; v_gene: TRBV7-9; CDR3nt: TGTGCCAGCAGCTTTACAGGGTGGGGCTACACCTTC; CDR3aa: CASSFTGWGYTF
abundance: -; j_gene: TRBJ1-5; d_gene: -; v_gene: TRBV5-5; CDR3nt: TGTGCCAGCAGCCCCTGGACAGCTAGCAATCAGCCCCAGCATTTT; CDR3aa: CASSPWTASNQPQHF
abundance: -; j_gene: TRBJ1-3; d_gene: -; v_gene: TRBV2; CDR3nt: TGTGCCAGTCGATTCAGCAGCTCTGGAAACACCATATATTTT; CDR3aa: CASRFSSSGNTIYF
abundance: -; j_gene: TRBJ1-5; d_gene: -; v_gene: TRBV12-1; CDR3nt: TGTGCCAGCAGCTTTATGGTAGGCAATCAGCCCCAGCATTTT; CDR3aa: CASSFMVGNQPQHF
abundance: -; j_gene: TRBJ2-1; d_gene: -; v_gene: TRBV5-1; CDR3nt: TGCGCCAGCAGCTTGACCAGCATCACCGACAATGAGCAGTTCTTC; CDR3aa: CASSLTSITDNEQFF
abundance: -; j_gene: TRBJ1-5; d_gene: TRBD1; v_gene: TRBV7-2; CDR3nt: TGTGCCAGCAGCCTAACAGGGGGCGGTCAGCCCCAGCATTTT; CDR3aa: CASSLTGGGQPQHF
abundance: -; j_gene: TRBJ1-5; d_gene: -; v_gene: TRBV7-8; CDR3nt: TGTGCCAGCAGCTTAGAAGGTGCGGGGTATAGCAATCAGCCCCAGCATTTT; CDR3aa: CASSLEGAGYSNQPQHF
abundance: -; j_gene: TRBJ1-3; d_gene: -; v_gene: TRBV5-1; CDR3nt: TGCGCCAGCAGCTTGGACTGGGGGTCCTCTGGAAACACCATATATTTT; CDR3aa: CASSLDWGSSGNTIYF
abundance: -; j_gene: TRBJ2-7; d_gene: -; v_gene: TRBV19; CDR3nt: TGTGCCAGTAGTATAAGAGCTGGGACCTACGAGCAGTACTTC; CDR3aa: CASSIRAGTYEQYF
abundance: few; j_gene: TRBJ2-1; d_gene: -; v_gene: TRBV5-8; CDR3nt: TGTGCCAGCACCCTGAAGGAGTTGAACAATGAGCAGTTCTTC; CDR3aa: CASTLKELNNEQFF
abundance: -; j_gene: TRBJ2-7; d_gene: -; v_gene: TRBV15; CDR3nt: TGTGCCACCAGCAGAGAGTGGGGTTTTGAGTACGAGCAGTACTTC; CDR3aa: CATSREWGFEYEQYF
abundance: -; j_gene: TRBJ2-7; d_gene: TRBD1; v_gene: TRBV5-4; CDR3nt: TGTGCCAGCAGCTGGGGACAGGGATCCTACGAGCAGTACTTC; CDR3aa: CASSWGQGSYEQYF
abundance: once; j_gene: TRBJ2-1; d_gene: TRBD1; v_gene: TRBV6-1; CDR3nt: TGTGCCAGCAGTGGCATCCGGGACAGGGCCCACAATGAGCAGTTCTTC; CDR3aa: CASSGIRDRAHNEQFF
abundance: -; j_gene: TRBJ2-3; d_gene: -; v_gene: TRBV28; CDR3nt: TGTGCCAGCAGTTCACCCACGACAGAGACCCTCACAGATACGCAGTATTTT; CDR3aa: CASSSPTTETLTDTQYF
abundance: -; j_gene: TRBJ2-2; d_gene: -; v_gene: TRBV5-4; CDR3nt: TGTGCCAGCAGCTTCTCTACCGGGGAGCTGTTTTTT; CDR3aa: CASSFSTGELFF
abundance: -; j_gene: TRBJ1-5; d_gene: -; v_gene: TRBV7-2; CDR3nt: TGTGCCAGCACCCCGAGCTCAAATCAGCCCCAGCATTTT; CDR3aa: CASTPSSNQPQHF
abundance: -; j_gene: TRBJ2-2; d_gene: TRBD2; v_gene: TRBV9; CDR3nt: TGTGCCAGCAGCGCACTAGCGGGAGGGGTTGGCACCGGGGAGCTGTTTTTT; CDR3aa: CASSALAGGVGTGELFF
abundance: -; j_gene: TRBJ1-2; d_gene: -; v_gene: TRBV4-2; CDR3nt: TGTGCCAGCAGCCCGGGCGGAGACAGACCTTATGGCTACACCTTC; CDR3aa: CASSPGGDRPYGYTF
abundance: -; j_gene: TRBJ1-3; d_gene: TRBD1; v_gene: TRBV12-5; CDR3nt: TGTGCTAGTGGTTTGGCGTCCGGGACAGGCTCTGGAAACACCATATATTTT; CDR3aa: CASGLASGTGSGNTIYF
abundance: few; j_gene: TRBJ1-5; d_gene: -; v_gene: TRBV9; CDR3nt: TGTGCCAGCAGCGTAGGAGTGGGGAGAAATCAGCCCCAGCATTTT; CDR3aa: CASSVGVGRNQPQHF
abundance: -; j_gene: TRBJ1-1; d_gene: -; v_gene: TRBV28; CDR3nt: TGTGCCAGCAGTCTAAAATACACTGAAGCTTTCTTT; CDR3aa: CASSLKYTEAFF
abundance: -; j_gene: TRBJ2-2; d_gene: TRBD1; v_gene: TRBV25-1; CDR3nt: TGTGCCAGCAGGGGACAGAGGAACACCGGGGAGCTGTTTTTT; CDR3aa: CASRGQRNTGELFF
abundance: few; j_gene: TRBJ1-1; d_gene: -; v_gene: TRBV30; CDR3nt: TGTGCCTGGCACGACGGGGTAAGCACTGAAGCTTTCTTT; CDR3aa: CAWHDGVSTEAFF
abundance: -; j_gene: TRBJ2-1; d_gene: -; v_gene: TRBV19; CDR3nt: TGTGCCAGTAGTATAGGGACGGTGTACAATGAGCAGTTCTTC; CDR3aa: CASSIGTVYNEQFF
abundance: -; j_gene: TRBJ2-7; d_gene: TRBD2; v_gene: TRBV7-9; CDR3nt: TGTGCCAGCACCCCCGGCGGGGGGACCTACGAGCAGTACTTC; CDR3aa: CASTPGGGTYEQYF
abundance: few; j_gene: TRBJ1-1; d_gene: -; v_gene: TRBV30; CDR3nt: TGTGCCGGAGGACGCGAGAACACTGAAGCTTTCTTT; CDR3aa: CAGGRENTEAFF
abundance: few; j_gene: TRBJ1-2; d_gene: TRBD1; v_gene: TRBV7-9; CDR3nt: TGTGCCAGCAGCTCCCGACAGGGAGTCAACTATGGCTACACCTTC; CDR3aa: CASSSRQGVNYGYTF
abundance: once; j_gene: TRBJ2-1; d_gene: TRBD2; v_gene: TRBV19; CDR3nt: TGTGCCAGTAGTATGTCGACTAGCGGGATTGAGAATGAGCAGTTCTTC; CDR3aa: CASSMSTSGIENEQFF
abundance: -; j_gene: TRBJ2-1; d_gene: -; v_gene: TRBV19; CDR3nt: TGTGCCAGTAGTATCGGGCAGACCTCCCATGAGCAGTTCTTC; CDR3aa: CASSIGQTSHEQFF
abundance: -; j_gene: TRBJ2-3; d_gene: -; v_gene: TRBV11-3; CDR3nt: TGTGCCAGCAGCTTAGACAGAAGCACAGATACGCAGTATTTT; CDR3aa: CASSLDRSTDTQYF
abundance: -; j_gene: TRBJ1-1; d_gene: -; v_gene: TRBV18; CDR3nt: TGTGCCAGCTCACCGGGGCCGGGGATCGTAGCTGAAGCTTTCTTT; CDR3aa: CASSPGPGIVAEAFF
abundance: -; j_gene: TRBJ2-1; d_gene: -; v_gene: TRBV7-9; CDR3nt: TGTGCCAGCAGCGCACCTGGGATCGCGAACTACAATGAGCAGTTCTTC; CDR3aa: CASSAPGIANYNEQFF
abundance: -; j_gene: TRBJ2-7; d_gene: TRBD1; v_gene: TRBV6-5; CDR3nt: TGTGCCACGCCGGGACAGGGTTGCGAGCAGTACTTC; CDR3aa: CATPGQGCEQYF
abundance: -; j_gene: TRBJ2-7; d_gene: -; v_gene: TRBV20-1; CDR3nt: TGCAGTGCTGACGAGGAACACGAGCAGTACTTC; CDR3aa: CSADEEHEQYF
abundance: -; j_gene: TRBJ2-1; d_gene: -; v_gene: TRBV7-8; CDR3nt: TGTGCCAGCAGCTTAAATGCAGGGTCTAATGAGCAGTTCTTC; CDR3aa: CASSLNAGSNEQFF
abundance: -; j_gene: TRBJ2-1; d_gene: TRBD2; v_gene: TRBV7-9; CDR3nt: TGTGCCAGCAGCTTAGAGCAAGGCCTAGCGGGAGGCAATGAGCAGTTCTTC; CDR3aa: CASSLEQGLAGGNEQFF
abundance: -; j_gene: TRBJ1-2; d_gene: -; v_gene: TRBV5-4; CDR3nt: TGTGCCAGCAGTGGACAGAACTATGGCTACACCTTC; CDR3aa: CASSGQNYGYTF